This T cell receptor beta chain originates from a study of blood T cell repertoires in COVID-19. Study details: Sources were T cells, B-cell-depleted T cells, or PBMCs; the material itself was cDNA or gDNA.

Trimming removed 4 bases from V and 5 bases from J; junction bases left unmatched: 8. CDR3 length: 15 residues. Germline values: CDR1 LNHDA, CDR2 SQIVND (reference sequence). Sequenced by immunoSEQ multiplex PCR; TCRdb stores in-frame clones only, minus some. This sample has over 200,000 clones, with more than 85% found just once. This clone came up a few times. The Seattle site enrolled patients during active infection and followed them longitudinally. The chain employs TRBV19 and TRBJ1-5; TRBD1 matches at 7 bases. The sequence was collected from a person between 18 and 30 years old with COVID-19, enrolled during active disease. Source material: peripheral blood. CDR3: CASSKTGVWDQPQHF. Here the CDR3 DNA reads TGTGCCAGTAGTAAAACAGGGGTATGGGATCAGCCCCAGCATTTT.